These 20 T cell receptor beta chains were all obtained from the same sample, sequenced in a study of cytomegalovirus exposure and HLA in healthy donors. The PCR was carried out with 60 Vbeta primers and 13 Jbeta primers. TCRdb's table, derived via immunoSEQ multiplex PCR, lists solely in-frame clones and lacks some. The table lists about 39,000 clones. The sample taken for sequencing was PBMCs. The receptors originated from a woman in her twenties or thirties in good health and CMV-seropositive.

The V gene is TRBV19, the J gene TRBJ1-5, with a weak D call TRBD1 (5 bases). Trimming pared 8 bases from V and 7 bases from J, leaving 21 bases between. This CDR3 has 15 amino acids. Germline CDR1 and CDR2: LNHDA and SQIVND (reference sequence). The CDR3: CASHQGGARAQPQHF. In DNA, the CDR3 is TGTGCCAGTCATCAGGGCGGGGCGAGGGCACAGCCCCAGCATTTT.

The rearrangement links TRBV7-2 to TRBJ2-2; TRBD1 aligns across 7 bases. With V trimmed by 8 bases and J by 4 bases, 7 bases remained unmatched. The CDR3 is 14 residues long. Germline CDR1 and CDR2: SGHTA and FQGNSA. CDR3 sequence (DNA): TGTGCCAGCCGCAGACAGGGCCCCACCGGGGAGCTGTTTTTT. Translated, it gives CASRRQGPTGELFF.

The V and J genes are TRBV27 and TRBJ1-6; no clear D gene. Germline CDR1 reads MNHEY; CDR2 reads SMNVEV (reference sequence). With 7 bases removed from V and 2 bases from J, the gap between germline ends came to 12 bases. This CDR3 region has 15 residues. The chain's CDR3 is CASTSRGTYNSPLHF. The CDR3 DNA sequence: TGTGCCAGCACCTCACGAGGAACCTATAATTCACCCCTCCACTTT.

This rearrangement joins TRBV5-4 to TRBJ2-3; no firm D call. CDR1 and CDR2 from the germline V gene are SGHNT and YYREEE (reference sequence). This CDR3 contains 12 residues. V shed 6 bases and J shed 1 base, with 6 bases lying between them. CDR3 DNA: TGTGCCAGCACCTTCGGCACAGATACGCAGTATTTT. Its translation is CASTFGTDTQYF.

V is TRBV10-1 and J is TRBJ1-1, with D perhaps TRBD1 (6 bases). The CDR3 runs to 13 residues. V was cut by 6 bases and J by 0 bases, with 8 bases left in between. Per the germline V gene, CDR1 is WNHNN and CDR2 is SYGVQD (reference sequence). CDR3 loop: CASSGQLNTEAFF. CDR3 nucleotide sequence: TGCGCCAGCAGCGGACAGTTGAACACTGAAGCTTTCTTT.

V gene TRBV5-4 combines with J gene TRBJ1-1, with no clear D. The CDR3 sequence is 15 residues long. Trimming stripped 0 bases from V and 5 bases from J, with 14 bases between. CDR1 is SGHNT, CDR2 YYREEE, per germline (reference sequence). The CDR3, as DNA: TGTGCCAGCAGCTTGGCCAAGGGAGGTCGGACTGAAGCTTTCTTT. Amino acid sequence: CASSLAKGGRTEAFF.

The rearrangement joins TRBV15 to TRBJ2-4, with 8 bases lining up with TRBD1. Germline V lookup: CDR1 LNHNV, CDR2 YYDKDF (reference sequence). The CDR3 has 16 amino acids. With 2 bases clipped from V and 2 bases from J, the junction kept 5 bases outside the gene matches. Here the CDR3 DNA reads TGTGCCACCAGCAGAATACAGGGGGAAACCAAAAACATTCAGTACTTC. Translated, it gives CATSRIQGETKNIQYF.

The J gene is TRBJ1-3, the V gene TRBV19; D is uncertain. CDR3 length equals 16 residues. V was trimmed by 1 base and J by 0 bases, leaving 10 bases between them. Germline values: CDR1 LNHDA, CDR2 SQIVND (reference sequence). CDR3 in amino acids: CASSIVGGNSGNTIYF. The CDR3 DNA is TGTGCCAGTAGTATAGTAGGCGGCAACTCTGGAAACACCATATATTTT. Complete variable domain (other parts from reference TRBV19 and TRBJ1-3): DGGITQSPKYLFRKEGQNVTLSCEQNLNHDAMYWYRQDPGQGLRLIYYSQIVNDFQKGDIAEGYSVSREKKESFPLTVTSAQKNPTAFYLCASSIVGGNSGNTIYFGEGSWLTVV.

This CDR3 reads CAISETQGKGVGDNEQFF. In DNA form, the CDR3 reads TGTGCCATCAGTGAGACCCAAGGCAAAGGGGTTGGTGACAATGAGCAGTTCTTC. This chain links TRBV10-3 with TRBJ2-1; D is possibly TRBD1 (5 bases). Germline-derived CDR1 and CDR2 are ENHRY and SYGVKD. Trimming shortened V by 2 bases and J by 5 bases, and 22 bases separated the two germline ends. This CDR3 region has 18 residues.

The gene calls are TRBV19 and TRBJ1-1; 7 bases agree with TRBD1. This CDR3 spans 16 amino acids. Germline-derived CDR1 and CDR2 are LNHDA and SQIVND (reference sequence). Trimming took 3 bases from V and 0 from J; bases not matched to a gene: 7. The CDR3 DNA sequence: TGTGCCAGTAGTATTCTCTCAGGGGGTATGAACACTGAAGCTTTCTTT. This codes for CASSILSGGMNTEAFF.

The V call is TRBV15, the J call TRBJ2-7; 9 bases are a match to TRBD1. Germline CDR1 reads LNHNV; CDR2 reads YYDKDF (reference sequence). After removal of 1 base from V and 2 bases from J, the junction contained 3 bases not matched to a gene. The CDR3 has 15 amino acids. The CDR3 DNA follows: TGTGCCACCAGCAGAGCTGACAGGGGGACCTACGAGCAGTACTTC. Translated, it gives CATSRADRGTYEQYF.

J is TRBJ1-5 and V is TRBV2, with 8 bases matching TRBD1. V gave up 6 bases and J gave up 6 bases; unmatched junction bases: 10. Germline V gives CDR1 SNHLY, CDR2 FYNNEI. This CDR3 spans 15 amino acids. The CDR3 is CASSSTGTGFQPQHF. The CDR3 region has the DNA TGTGCCAGCAGCTCGACCGGGACAGGATTTCAGCCCCAGCATTTT.

The genes are TRBV15 and TRBJ1-4; 7 nucleotides align to TRBD1. This CDR3 is built from 16 residues. Per germline, CDR1 LNHNV and CDR2 YYDKDF (reference sequence). The V segment lost 6 bases and the J segment 7 bases; nucleotides outside the gene matches: 14. Here the CDR3 reads CATSRPDRAIREKLFF. DNA for the CDR3: TGTGCCACCAGTCGCCCCGACAGGGCGATACGTGAAAAACTGTTTTTT.

V is TRBV4-1 and J is TRBJ2-7, with D uncertain. The CDR3 is 14 amino acids. The ends were cut back, 1 base at V and 2 bases at J, with 9 bases in the middle. Germline V gene lookup returns CDR1 MGHRA and CDR2 YSYEKL. The CDR3 spells CASSQATETYEQYF. The CDR3 DNA follows: TGCGCCAGCAGCCAAGCGACGGAGACCTACGAGCAGTACTTC.

The rearrangement joins TRBV20-1 to TRBJ1-1, with D hard to call. The ends were cut back, 3 bases at V and 11 bases at J, with 13 bases in the middle. Looked up from germline, CDR1 is DFQATT and CDR2 is SNEGSKA (reference sequence). The CDR3 has 11 amino acids. The CDR3 bases are TGCAGTGCTAGCGAGGTCCCGCGGGCTTTCTTT. Translated, it gives CSASEVPRAFF.

The chain combines TRBV28 with TRBJ2-5; tentatively, D is TRBD2 (6 bases). The germline gives CDR1 MDHEN, CDR2 SYDVKM. The CDR3 runs to 14 residues. Trimming stripped 7 bases from V and 4 bases from J, with 16 bases between. The CDR3 nucleotides read TGTGCCAGCATCTTGGGCCCCGGGGGAGAGACCCAGTACTTC. Translation gives CASILGPGGETQYF. Supplemented by reference TRBV28 and TRBJ2-5, the full variable domain reads DVKVTQSSRYLVKRTGEKVFLECVQDMDHENMFWYRQDPGLGLRLIYFSYDVKMKEKGDIPEGYSVSREKKERFSLILESASTNQTSMYLCASILGPGGETQYFGPGTRLLVL.

V is TRBV7-9 and J is TRBJ1-6; 9 nucleotides match TRBD1. The CDR3 extends over 15 amino acids. Germline V gene lookup returns CDR1 SEHNR and CDR2 FQNEAQ (reference sequence). The V and J ends lost 6 bases and 9 bases, in that order; junction bases with no gene match: 9. The CDR3 sequence: CASSSRDRAFSPLHF. The DNA of the CDR3 is TGTGCCAGCAGTTCCCGGGACAGGGCATTTTCACCCCTCCACTTT. Filled out from reference TRBV7-9 and TRBJ1-6, the complete variable domain reads DTGVSQNPRHKITKRGQNVTFRCDPISEHNRLYWYRQTLGQGPEFLTYFQNEAQLEKSRLLSDRFSAERPKGSFSTLEIQRTEQGDSAMYLCASSSRDRAFSPLHFGNGTRLTVT.

V gene TRBV15 combines with J gene TRBJ2-5; perhaps TRBD1 as D (5 bases). The V end was cut by 0 bases, the J end by 6 bases, with 11 bases between. Per the germline V gene, CDR1 is LNHNV and CDR2 is YYDKDF (reference sequence). The CDR3 covers 14 residues. CDR3 in amino acids: CATSRDPDSKTQYF. Written as DNA, the CDR3 is TGTGCCACCAGCAGAGACCCCGACAGTAAGACCCAGTACTTC.

The gene calls are TRBV5-8 and TRBJ1-4; 10 bases map to TRBD1. The CDR3 covers 15 residues. The ends lost 4 bases at V and 4 bases at J; junction bases unmatched: 4. From germline, CDR1 is SGHTS and CDR2 YDEGEE. This chain's CDR3 is CASSAGQGGNEKLFF. In nucleotides, the CDR3 is TGTGCCAGCAGCGCTGGACAGGGGGGTAATGAAAAACTGTTTTTT. Full variable domain (outside the CDR3, taken from reference TRBV5-8 and TRBJ1-4): EAGVTQSPTHLIKTRGQQATLRCSPISGHTSVYWYQQALGLGLQFLLWYDEGEERNRGNFPPRFSGRQFPNYSSELNVNALELEDSALYLCASSAGQGGNEKLFFGSGTQLSVL.

The chain employs TRBV5-1 and TRBJ1-1, with 7 bases identical to TRBD1. The CDR3 length is 14 residues. Germline loops: CDR1 SGHRS, CDR2 YFSETQ. Trimming removed 3 bases from V and 1 base from J; junction bases left unmatched: 3. CDR3 DNA sequence: TGCGCCAGCAGCTCCACAGGGGCGAACACTGAAGCTTTCTTT. Its translation is CASSSTGANTEAFF.